These 8 T cell receptor beta chains were all obtained from the same sample, sequenced in a study of shared clonotypes between healthy human individuals. CD45RO-negative cells were positively selected for CCR7, leaving out terminally differentiated effector memory CD45RA+ cells. Libraries were prepared by immunoSEQ multiplex PCR; TCRdb keeps only in-frame clonotypes and omits some of them. The sample lists around 2,100,000 clones; roughly 95% were seen once. What was sequenced was naive CD8+ T cells sorted from blood. These receptors originate from a young man in good health.

The chain uses TRBV14 and TRBJ2-1; 10 bases align to TRBD2. The J segment lost 4 bases and the V segment lost 4 bases, leaving 10 bases of the junction unmatched. This CDR3 comprises 17 residues. The V gene's germline CDR1 is SGHDN and CDR2 FVKESK. The CDR3 DNA reads TGTGCCAGCAGCCTCCCCCATACTAGCGGGATATACAATGAGCAGTTCTTC. Residues: CASSLPHTSGIYNEQFF.

The chain uses TRBV6-6 and TRBJ2-3, with D uncertain. CDR1 and CDR2 from the germline V gene are MNHNY and SVGAGI (reference sequence). Trimming cost V 6 bases and J 6 bases, with 10 bases left between them. The CDR3 extends over 12 amino acids. CDR3 in amino acids: CASSPRSDTQYF. The CDR3 DNA reads TGTGCCAGCAGCCCGAGGTCCGATACGCAGTATTTT.

The chain links TRBV4-1 to TRBJ2-7, with 9 positions matching TRBD2. The CDR3 consists of 15 residues. CDR1 is MGHRA and CDR2 is YSYEKL in the germline V gene. With 1 base clipped from V and 6 bases from J, the junction kept 7 bases outside the gene matches. The CDR3: CASSQVASGTTEQYF. The CDR3 bases are TGCGCCAGCAGCCAAGTGGCTAGCGGGACTACCGAGCAGTACTTC.

The chain joins TRBV5-6 to TRBJ2-1; 13 bases align to TRBD2. The J segment lost 6 bases and the V segment lost 4 bases, leaving 10 bases of the junction unmatched. The CDR3 runs 17 residues. CDR1 and CDR2 from the germline V gene are SGHDT and YYEEEE. The CDR3 DNA reads TGTGCCAGCAGCCGAGCGGGACTAGCGGGAAGTAGCAATGAGCAGTTCTTC. Amino acids: CASSRAGLAGSSNEQFF.

The chain couples TRBV6-5 to TRBJ2-5; perhaps TRBD2 as D (5 bases). Between the trimmed V and J ends, which lost 0 bases and 0 bases, there was a span of 8 bases. The CDR3 length is 15 residues. CDR1 and CDR2 (germline): MNHEY, SVGAGI. The chain's CDR3 is CASSYSNGNQETQYF. The CDR3 coding sequence is TGTGCCAGCAGTTACTCTAACGGGAACCAAGAGACCCAGTACTTC.

This sequence joins TRBV4-3 and TRBJ2-5; 11 positions match TRBD2. V was pared by 4 bases and J by 5 bases, with 6 bases of the junction left unmatched. The CDR3 contains 15 residues. Germline lookup yields CDR1 LGHNA and CDR2 YSLEER. CDR3 protein: CASSRVLAGVETQYF. The CDR3 DNA reads TGCGCCAGCAGCCGCGTACTAGCGGGAGTGGAGACCCAGTACTTC.

The chain joins TRBV6-1 to TRBJ2-7; D might be TRBD2 (7 bases). Trimming took off 4 bases at V and 3 bases at J, with 22 bases between the two ends. This CDR3 spans 17 amino acids. CDR1 is MNHNS, CDR2 SASEGT, per germline. This CDR3 reads CASSALGGPGGGYEQYF. The CDR3 DNA reads TGTGCCAGCAGTGCCCTCGGGGGGCCCGGCGGTGGCTACGAGCAGTACTTC.

This clone is a singleton in its sample. Compared with germline, one end of the junction differs, possibly owing to a read error. The V gene is TRBV6-6, the J gene TRBJ1-2; 8 nucleotides match TRBD1. The germline gives CDR1 MNHNY, CDR2 SVGAGI (reference sequence). The CDR3 runs 12 residues. The CDR3 DNA reads as TGTGCCAGCAGTAACTCGACAGGGGTCTCAACCTTC. It yields the protein CASSNSTGVSTF.